The clone carrying this T cell receptor (beta chain) has more than one count but fewer than ten. What it binds is unknown. This entry comes from a study of T cells in Graves' hyperthyroidism and ophthalmopathy. Participants, patients aged 18 to 65, had newly diagnosed hyperthyroidism with a duration under 2 months. Each diagnosis drew on symptoms, thyroxine, TRAb, thyroid ultrasound and orbital computed tomography findings. The authors took PBMCs from 9.5 to 10 ml fresh peripheral blood. The TCR beta CDR3 regions underwent amplification using RNA transcripts as the source. First-round RT-PCR targeting the TCR CDR3 was performed with the HTBI primer set. TCRdb recomputed calls from the multiplex PCR reads with MiXCR, one row per CDR3 protein. The sample includes about 400,000 distinct CDR3 sequences, roughly 15% of them seen just once. From germline, CDR1 is MNHEY and CDR2 SMNVEV (reference sequence). Trimming shortened V by 6 bases and J by 4 bases, and 19 bases separated the two germline ends. This CDR3 is 15 amino acids long.

General study points: By a 13 V-J model, ophthalmopathy was set apart from stable hyperthyroidism.

The receptor was isolated from a woman aged 18-30 years with Graves' hyperthyroidism. The sample consisted of blood. The chain links TRBV27 to TRBJ2-7; tentative D call: TRBD2 (5 bases). CDR3 DNA: TGTGCCAGCAGCTACTCAGGAGTACTAGAGTACGAGCAGTACTTC. Translating it yields CASSYSGVLEYEQYF.